Reported below is one TCR beta chain. Its antigen remains unknown. The data are from a study of OX40 agonist ivuxolimab in advanced cancers. Looking at the study overall: Of mixed ages from about 23 to 85 and averaging approximately 60 years, the group was roughly 85% male.

Method: immunoSEQ multiplex PCR; TCRdb's copy keeps in-frame clones and lacks some. The sample gives tens of thousands of clones, about 93% of which show up once; roughly 6.2% is in the top ten. Study-wide results and limits: In the expanded peripheral T cells, antigen specificity was never determined.

The sequencing used CD4+ or CD8+ T cells sorted from blood, collected in a trial of the OX40 agonist ivuxolimab. The receptor's source is an adult with an advanced solid tumor such as melanoma, head and neck, liver or kidney cancer.

The CDR3, as DNA: TGTGCCAGCAGCCTCGGGCTATCCGAATACGAGCAGTACTTC. This sequence encodes CASSLGLSEYEQYF. The chain combines TRBV13 with TRBJ2-7; D ambiguous. CDR1 and CDR2 from the germline V gene are PRHDT and FYEKMQ (reference sequence). This CDR3 has 14 residues. V was pared by 5 bases and J by 4 bases, with 15 bases between.